This is a list of T cell receptor beta chains from one sample in a study of blood T cell repertoires in COVID-19. Sequencing was performed with immunoSEQ multiplex PCR; in TCRdb, only in-frame clones are kept and a portion is missing. The table records approximately 300,000 clones, 92% of them present only once. The specimen sequenced was PBMCs or T cells enriched from blood (not recorded which). The origin of the receptors is a young woman who had recovered from COVID-19. The CDR3 runs from the conserved cysteine through the conserved F or W. A D gene is named only where the DNA matches it firmly. Expanded clones get a size class; other rows say once, few or many, or leave the size out.

d_call,v_call,j_call,clone_size,cdr3_aa,cdr3_nt
NA,TRBV28,TRBJ2-7,NA,CASSRPGLGGDEQYF,TGTGCCAGCAGCCGCCCAGGACTAGGGGGTGACGAGCAGTACTTC
NA,TRBV5-4,TRBJ2-2,NA,CASSLGQTGELFF,TGTGCCAGCAGCCTCGGACAGACCGGGGAGCTGTTTTTT
NA,TRBV7-3,TRBJ2-2,NA,CASSLNPGTNTGELFF,TGTGCCAGCAGCTTAAATCCGGGAACGAACACCGGGGAGCTGTTTTTT
TRBD1,TRBV28,TRBJ2-7,NA,CASSPLGTGGVSYEQYF,TGTGCCAGCAGCCCCCTAGGGACAGGGGGCGTTAGCTACGAGCAGTACTTC
TRBD1,TRBV5-1,TRBJ1-2,NA,CASSSQGAALGGYTF,TGCGCCAGCAGCAGCCAGGGGGCTGCTCTAGGAGGCTACACCTTC
TRBD1,TRBV5-1,TRBJ1-6,once,CASSLTGDNSPLHF,TGCGCCAGCAGCTTAACAGGGGATAATTCACCCCTCCACTTT
NA,TRBV9,TRBJ2-5,NA,CASSAADNPNLETQYF,TGTGCCAGCAGCGCGGCCGACAATCCCAACTTGGAGACCCAGTACTTC
TRBD1,TRBV11-1,TRBJ2-5,NA,CASSSDRGETQYF,TGTGCCAGCAGCTCTGACAGGGGAGAGACCCAGTACTTC
NA,TRBV19,TRBJ1-1,NA,CASTPGSGTEAFF,TGTGCCAGTACCCCAGGTAGTGGAACTGAAGCTTTCTTT
TRBD1,TRBV30,TRBJ1-3,NA,CAWSRQGDTIYF,TGTGCCTGGAGTAGGCAGGGGGACACCATATATTTT
TRBD1,TRBV7-2,TRBJ2-5,NA,CASSGPRGSKETQYF,TGTGCCAGCAGCGGGCCCAGGGGGTCTAAAGAGACCCAGTACTTC
TRBD1,TRBV18,TRBJ1-1,NA,CASSVTGDRTEAFF,TGTGCCAGCTCTGTCACAGGGGATCGAACTGAAGCTTTCTTT
TRBD2,TRBV2,TRBJ2-2,once,CASSVTSGIRTGELFF,TGTGCCAGCAGTGTTACTAGCGGGATAAGGACCGGGGAGCTGTTTTTT
NA,TRBV5-6,TRBJ2-5,NA,CASSRQAAGETQYF,TGTGCCAGCAGCAGACAGGCCGCGGGAGAGACCCAGTACTTC
TRBD1,TRBV4-1,TRBJ1-5,NA,CASSQVSGGKPQHF,TGCGCCAGCAGCCAAGTGTCAGGGGGGAAGCCCCAGCATTTT
NA,TRBV19,TRBJ1-2,NA,CASSIGGRGYTF,TGTGCCAGTAGTATAGGGGGGCGAGGCTACACCTTC
NA,TRBV2,TRBJ2-7,NA,CASNTHLDTLWYF,TGTGCCAGCAACACCCACCTCGACACTCTCTGGTACTTC
NA,TRBV19,TRBJ1-2,few,CASSSYIPGYTF,TGTGCCAGTAGTAGTTACATTCCTGGCTACACCTTC
TRBD2,TRBV6-5,TRBJ2-1,NA,CASSRLAGAYNEQFF,TGTGCCAGCAGTCGGCTAGCGGGAGCTTACAATGAGCAGTTCTTC
TRBD2,TRBV4-3,TRBJ2-7,NA,CASSPWASGYEQYF,TGCGCCAGCAGCCCATGGGCTAGCGGCTACGAGCAGTACTTC
TRBD1,TRBV19,TRBJ1-5,NA,CASSIAQGVDYQPQHF,TGTGCCAGTAGTATTGCACAGGGGGTCGATTATCAGCCCCAGCATTTT
TRBD2,TRBV5-4,TRBJ2-5,NA,CASSPIEIAGAETQYF,TGTGCCAGCAGCCCAATAGAGATAGCGGGGGCAGAGACCCAGTACTTC
TRBD2,TRBV27,TRBJ2-3,NA,CASSLSGRVSGTQYF,TGTGCCAGCAGTCTTAGCGGGAGGGTGTCGGGTACGCAGTATTTT
NA,TRBV6-2/TRBV6-3,TRBJ2-2,NA,CASSYITGTGELFF,TGTGCCAGCAGTTATATCACGGGGACCGGGGAGCTGTTTTTT
TRBD2,TRBV5-1,TRBJ2-5,once,CASSSTSVGETQYF,TGCGCCAGCAGCTCTACTAGCGTAGGGGAGACCCAGTACTTC
NA,TRBV27,TRBJ2-1,NA,CASSRTAAQRYEQFF,TGTGCCAGCAGTCGAACCGCGGCTCAGAGGTATGAGCAGTTCTTC
NA,TRBV28,TRBJ1-5,NA,CASSFAQNSNQPQHF,TGTGCCAGCAGTTTCGCACAGAATAGCAATCAGCCCCAGCATTTT
TRBD2,TRBV13,TRBJ2-1,NA,CASSLEAGVMGSYNEQFF,TGTGCCAGCAGCTTAGAGGCGGGAGTAATGGGCTCCTACAATGAGCAGTTCTTC
NA,TRBV19,TRBJ2-7,NA,CASSSRDEQYF,TGTGCCAGTAGTTCCCGGGACGAGCAGTACTTC
NA,TRBV2,TRBJ2-7,NA,CASSEPRVDWIEQYF,TGTGCCAGCAGTGAACCAAGAGTGGACTGGATAGAGCAGTACTTC
NA,TRBV28,TRBJ2-2,NA,CASRQEMRDGLFF,TGTGCCAGCAGGCAAGAGATGAGGGATGGGCTGTTTTTT
NA,TRBV2,TRBJ1-6,NA,CASTQAGPNSPLHF,TGTGCCAGCACACAAGCGGGCCCCAATTCACCCCTCCACTTT
TRBD1,TRBV6-5,TRBJ1-1,once,CASASGWDSEAFF,TGTGCCAGCGCGAGCGGTTGGGACAGTGAAGCTTTCTTT
NA,TRBV1,TRBJ2-5,NA,CTSSQPGRRDQETQYF,TGCACCAGCAGCCAACCGGGGAGGAGGGACCAAGAGACCCAGTACTTC
TRBD2,TRBV7-8,TRBJ2-1,NA,CASSRPASLLTSGRARPPNEQFF,TGTGCCAGCAGCCGCCCTGCATCGCTCCTTACTAGCGGGAGGGCCCGGCCCCCCAATGAGCAGTTCTTC
NA,TRBV10-3,TRBJ1-5,once,CAISDTGLQPQHF,TGTGCCATCAGTGACACAGGGCTTCAGCCCCAGCATTTT
NA,TRBV9,TRBJ2-5,NA,CASSWGTSEETQYF,TGTGCCAGCAGCTGGGGGACTTCGGAGGAGACCCAGTACTTC
TRBD1,TRBV5-1,TRBJ2-7,NA,CASSLGTGGGRYF,TGCGCCAGCAGCTTGGGGACAGGGGGCGGTAGGTACTTC
TRBD1,TRBV19,TRBJ1-1,NA,CASQTSRGLVTEAFF,TGTGCCAGTCAAACCTCCAGGGGGCTGGTCACTGAAGCTTTCTTT
TRBD2,TRBV2,TRBJ2-5,NA,CASSARLAGVETQYF,TGTGCCAGCAGTGCCCGACTAGCGGGAGTGGAGACCCAGTACTTC
NA,TRBV28,TRBJ2-6,NA,CASSDPGGSGANVLTF,TGTGCCAGCAGTGACCCCGGGGGCTCTGGGGCCAACGTCCTGACTTTC
TRBD1,TRBV19,TRBJ1-2,NA,CASRGEYRGVGTYGYTF,TGTGCCAGTAGGGGTGAGTACAGGGGAGTAGGCACCTATGGCTACACCTTC
NA,TRBV7-9,TRBJ1-3,NA,CASSLGGLSGNTIYF,TGTGCCAGCAGCTTAGGGGGACTCTCTGGAAACACCATATATTTT
TRBD2,TRBV9,TRBJ2-1,NA,CASSPRLAGDHNEQFF,TGTGCCAGCAGCCCTCGACTAGCGGGAGATCACAATGAGCAGTTCTTC
TRBD2,TRBV28,TRBJ2-1,NA,CASTSGTKQFF,TGTGCCAGCACATCCGGGACTAAACAGTTCTTC
NA,TRBV11-3,TRBJ2-4,NA,CASSPGQGGYIQYF,TGTGCCAGCAGCCCTGGGCAGGGAGGATACATTCAGTACTTC